A single sample is the source of the 17 T cell receptor beta chains below, sequenced in a study of CXCR3-negative and CXCR3-positive naive CD8 T cells. Carrying UMI labels, the TRB cDNA libraries were prepared through 5' RACE. Using the 5' RACE reads, TCRdb records one entry per CDR3 protein without DNA. Here the sample table reports 45,000 to 60,000 distinct CDR3 sequences. Sequencing was done on a sample of memory CD8+ T cells from blood. The origin of the receptors is a human donor in good health. Some clones in this sample may be carry-over from other donors' samples.

V and J are TRBV6-2 or TRBV6-3 and TRBJ1-1; TCRdb lists TRBD1, though no DNA is available to test this call. CDR3 length equals 13 residues. Germline V gene data show CDR1 as MNHEY and CDR2 as SVGEGT. CDR3 loop: CASSYRGNTEAFF.

This clonotype counts as medium-sized by frequency. The rearrangement uses TRBV20-1 and TRBJ1-1. This CDR3 is 12 amino acids long. Germline CDR1 is DFQATT and CDR2 is SNEGSKA (reference sequence). The CDR3 here is CSASLGDTEAFF.

This rearrangement joins TRBV5-1 to TRBJ2-7; no DNA is available, so the TRBD1 call from TCRdb remains unchecked. Germline V CDR1 and CDR2: SGHRS, YFSETQ. CDR3 size: 15 residues. CDR3 residues: CASSLWTGAVYEQYF.

CDR3 protein: CSARIPGQRTDTQYF. The chain uses TRBV20-1 and TRBJ2-3; checking the TCRdb D call of TRBD1 is not possible without DNA. Per the germline V gene, CDR1 is DFQATT and CDR2 is SNEGSKA (reference sequence). CDR3 length: 15 residues.

The V gene is TRBV7-9, the J gene TRBJ1-5. The CDR3 extends over 14 amino acids. The germline V gene has CDR1 SEHNR and CDR2 FQNEAQ (reference sequence). This CDR3 reads CASSLDGFNQPQHF.

The chain employs TRBV12-3 or TRBV12-4 and TRBJ2-7. The CDR3 extends over 13 amino acids. CDR3 protein: CASSYSESYEQYF.

The chain employs TRBV28 and TRBJ2-1; TCRdb designates TRBD1, a call that cannot be tested without DNA. Germline V gene data show CDR1 as MDHEN and CDR2 as SYDVKM. The CDR3 length is 12 residues. CDR3 loop: CASSLWGTGVLF.

The rearrangement uses TRBV29-1 and TRBJ2-5; the D call from TCRdb, TRBD1, cannot be confirmed without DNA. CDR1 and CDR2 (germline): SQVTM, ANQGSEA. This CDR3 region has 13 residues. The CDR3 here is CSVSVLEPGTQYF.

The chain is built from TRBV2 and TRBJ2-2; TCRdb names TRBD2, which stays unverified in the absence of DNA. Germline loops: CDR1 SNHLY, CDR2 FYNNEI. The CDR3 length is 16 residues. The CDR3 loop reads CASSVEARKDTGELFF.

This chain uses TRBV19 with TRBJ1-1. This CDR3 region has 11 residues. CDR1 and CDR2 (germline): LNHDA, SQIVND (reference sequence). The CDR3: CASSILTEAFF.

The chain employs TRBV29-1 and TRBJ2-2; the TRBD1 assignment by TCRdb is unverifiable without DNA. The CDR3 consists of 13 residues. Germline V gene sequence: CDR1 SQVTM, CDR2 ANQGSEA. CDR3 amino acids: CSGRQGQTGELFF.

This chain joins TRBV6-4 and TRBJ2-7; TCRdb returns TRBD1, unconfirmable since there is no DNA. Germline V CDR1 and CDR2: MRHNA, SNTAGT. The CDR3 extends over 16 amino acids. CDR3 amino acids: CASGGDRGLSSYEQYF.

This chain links TRBV13 with TRBJ1-2; TCRdb's D call of TRBD1 is untestable without DNA. Germline V gene data show CDR1 as PRHDT and CDR2 as FYEKMQ (reference sequence). CDR3 length: 14 residues. The CDR3 loop is CAMGGAEANYGYTF.

The chain carries TRBV7-9 and TRBJ1-1; TCRdb's D gene call, TRBD1, goes unchecked for lack of DNA. Germline CDR1 and CDR2: SEHNR and FQNEAQ (reference sequence). This CDR3 contains 16 residues. The chain's CDR3 is CASSPRTGTMNTEAFF.

The J gene is TRBJ1-2, the V gene TRBV4-2; the TCRdb D gene call, TRBD1, has no DNA to confirm it. Looked up from germline, CDR1 is LGHNA and CDR2 is YNFKEQ. The length of the CDR3 is 17 residues. CDR3 in amino acids: CASSQIPRDRGADGYTF.

The genes are TRBV20-1 and TRBJ2-1; TCRdb's D gene call, TRBD2, goes unchecked for lack of DNA. The length of the CDR3 is 17 residues. In germline, CDR1 is DFQATT, CDR2 SNEGSKA (reference sequence). Here the CDR3 reads CSASGLAGGSSGYEQFF.

This chain connects TRBV2 to TRBJ2-1; TCRdb gives TRBD2 as the D gene, but with no DNA this cannot be confirmed. The CDR3 runs to 18 residues. Looked up from germline, CDR1 is SNHLY and CDR2 is FYNNEI. CDR3 residues: CASSGDREESGRDDEQFF.